One sample yielded the 5 T cell receptor beta chains listed below, sequenced in a study of chronic HIV infection and antiretroviral therapy. TCRdb used MiXCR to reprocess the 5' RACE reads, holding one entry per CDR3 protein. The sample includes some 38,000 distinct CDR3 sequences, roughly 8% of them seen just once. The sequenced sample consisted of peripheral blood. These receptor sequences come from an adult who had HIV and had not received antiretroviral therapy, or was an uninfected healthy control (not recorded which).

This clonotype was observed a few times. CDR3 loop: CASSPDRVQETQYF. CDR3 DNA sequence: TGTGCCAGCAGTCCTGACAGGGTCCAAGAGACCCAGTACTTC. The V gene is TRBV27, the J gene TRBJ2-5; TRBD1 matches 7 bases. Germline V gives CDR1 MNHEY, CDR2 SMNVEV (reference sequence). With 5 bases clipped from V and 1 base from J, the junction kept 4 bases outside the gene matches. The CDR3 totals 14 residues.

This clonotype was found many times. The chain carries TRBV28 and TRBJ2-7; TRBD2 agrees at 11 bases. The CDR3 sequence is 15 residues long. CDR1 and CDR2 from the germline V gene are MDHEN and SYDVKM. V lost 6 bases and J lost 1; bases outside the gene matches: 5. DNA of the CDR3: TGTGCCAGCAGGGCTGGGACTAGCGGTTCCTACGAGCAGTACTTC. This gives the protein CASRAGTSGSYEQYF.

This clonotype occurred many times. The genes are TRBV7-8 and TRBJ2-3; D might be TRBD2 (6 bases). Trimming took 0 bases from V and 11 from J, leaving 15 bases between them. The CDR3 length is 14 residues. Germline V lookup: CDR1 SGHVS, CDR2 FQNEAQ. The CDR3 reads CASSLATRQGGQYF. The DNA of the CDR3 is TGTGCCAGCAGCTTAGCGACTCGGCAGGGAGGGCAGTATTTT.

The chain has TRBV4-2 and TRBJ2-1; D uncertain. The CDR3 contains 15 residues. Germline CDR1 reads LGHNA; CDR2 reads YNFKEQ. Trimming removed 0 bases at V and 8 bases at J, with 14 bases between. CDR3 DNA: TGTGCCAGCAGCCAAGATAGAAAGCGTGCGGATGAGCAGTTCTTC. Translated, it gives CASSQDRKRADEQFF.

The V gene is TRBV3-1, the J gene TRBJ2-3; D uncertain. The ends were cut back, 6 bases at V and 4 bases at J, with 11 bases in the middle. Germline CDR1 is LGHDT and CDR2 is YNNKEL (reference sequence). The CDR3 extends over 13 amino acids. CDR3 amino acids: CASSPFLSDTQYF. The CDR3 DNA sequence: TGTGCCAGCAGTCCGTTTTTGTCAGATACGCAGTATTTT.